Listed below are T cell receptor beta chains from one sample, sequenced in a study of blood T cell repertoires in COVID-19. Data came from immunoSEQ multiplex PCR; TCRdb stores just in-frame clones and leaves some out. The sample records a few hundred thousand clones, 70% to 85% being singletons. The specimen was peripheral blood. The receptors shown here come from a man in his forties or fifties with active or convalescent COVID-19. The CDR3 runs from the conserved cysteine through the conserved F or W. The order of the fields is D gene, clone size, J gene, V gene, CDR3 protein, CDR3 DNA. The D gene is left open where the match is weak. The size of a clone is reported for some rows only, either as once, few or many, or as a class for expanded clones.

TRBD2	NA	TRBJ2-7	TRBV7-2	CASSLSREGHYEQYF	TGTGCCAGCAGCTTAAGCAGGGAGGGGCACTACGAGCAGTACTTC
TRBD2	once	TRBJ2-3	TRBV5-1	CASSLPSGSTDTQYF	TGCGCCAGCAGCTTGCCTAGCGGGAGTACAGATACGCAGTATTTT
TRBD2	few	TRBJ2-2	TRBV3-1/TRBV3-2	CASSQTGTTTIGELFF	TGTGCCAGCAGCCAGACCGGGACTACTACCATCGGGGAGCTGTTTTTT
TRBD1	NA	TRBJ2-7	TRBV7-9	CASSLGGRGSGGPYEQYF	TGTGCCAGCAGCTTAGGTGGCCGGGGTTCAGGGGGCCCCTACGAGCAGTACTTC
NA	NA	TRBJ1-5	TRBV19	CASSFPPFRGNQPQHF	TGTGCCAGTAGCTTCCCCCCCTTTAGAGGCAATCAGCCCCAGCATTTT
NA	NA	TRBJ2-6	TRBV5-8	CASSLGQSPSGANVLTF	TGTGCCAGCAGCCTTGGACAGAGCCCCTCTGGGGCCAACGTCCTGACTTTC
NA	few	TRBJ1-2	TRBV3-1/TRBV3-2	CASSQWQGYGYTF	TGTGCCAGCAGCCAATGGCAGGGCTATGGCTACACCTTC
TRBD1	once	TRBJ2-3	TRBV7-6	CASSSGQGNTDTQYF	TGTGCCAGCAGCTCCGGACAGGGGAACACAGATACGCAGTATTTT
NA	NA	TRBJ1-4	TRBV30	CAWSVGVSGKEKLFF	TGTGCCTGGAGTGTGGGAGTCTCCGGCAAGGAAAAACTGTTTTTT
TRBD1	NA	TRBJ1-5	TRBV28	CASSLRTGGYSNQPQHF	TGTGCCAGCAGTCTAAGGACAGGGGGTTATAGCAATCAGCCCCAGCATTTT
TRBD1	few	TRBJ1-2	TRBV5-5	CASSQTGFGYGYTF	TGTGCCAGCAGCCAGACAGGGTTTGGGTATGGCTACACCTTC
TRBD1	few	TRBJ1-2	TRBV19	CASRQGFYGYTF	TGTGCCAGTAGACAGGGGTTCTATGGCTACACCTTC
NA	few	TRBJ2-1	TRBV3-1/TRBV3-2	CASSPDYFSYNEQFF	TGTGCCAGCAGCCCGGACTACTTCTCCTACAATGAGCAGTTCTTC
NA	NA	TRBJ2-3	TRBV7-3	CASSPNTGGGTDTQYF	TGTGCCAGCAGCCCCAACACGGGGGGCGGCACAGATACGCAGTATTTT
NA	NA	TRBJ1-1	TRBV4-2	CASSQPPPELNTEAFF	TGTGCCAGCAGCCAACCACCCCCTGAGCTGAACACTGAAGCTTTCTTT
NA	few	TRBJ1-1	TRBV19	CASSIGGENTEAFF	TGTGCCAGTAGTATAGGCGGCGAGAACACTGAAGCTTTCTTT